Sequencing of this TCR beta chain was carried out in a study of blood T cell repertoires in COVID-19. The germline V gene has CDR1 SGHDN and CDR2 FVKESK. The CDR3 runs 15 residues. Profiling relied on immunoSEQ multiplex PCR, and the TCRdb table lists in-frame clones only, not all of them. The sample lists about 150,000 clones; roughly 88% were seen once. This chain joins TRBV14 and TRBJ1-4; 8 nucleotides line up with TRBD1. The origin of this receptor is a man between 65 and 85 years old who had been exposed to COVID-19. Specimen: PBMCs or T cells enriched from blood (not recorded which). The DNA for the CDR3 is TGTGCGAAGCAGGATTTGGACAGGGAGAAGGAAAAACTGTTTTTT. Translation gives CAKQDLDREKEKLFF.